A selection of T cell receptor beta chains follows, all from one sample in a study of beta chain features in type 1 diabetes. TCRdb's copy holds only in-frame clones and misses some; the assay was immunoSEQ multiplex PCR. This repertoire shows a few hundred thousand clones, roughly 9.8% found once; its top ten account for 0.55% to 0.75%. Source material: central memory CD4+ T cells from blood. The receptors come from a man aged 25-40 years with type 1 diabetes. CDR3s include the opening cysteine and the closing phenylalanine or tryptophan. D genes are given only for firm matches. Some rows mark clone size as missing; the rest say once, few, many or name a class of expanded clone.

TRBV11-2	TRBJ2-7	.	few	TGTGCCAGCGGGGCTGATATGGACGAGCAGTACTTC	CASGADMDEQYF
TRBV7-2	TRBJ1-3	.	many	TGTGCCAGCAGCTACGACAGGGGAAACACCATATATTTT	CASSYDRGNTIYF
TRBV6-1	TRBJ1-2	.	.	TGTGCCAGCAGTGAAGCGGACAGACCTAACTATGGCTACACCTTC	CASSEADRPNYGYTF
TRBV19	TRBJ2-6	TRBD1	many	TGTGCCAGTACGGACAGGGCAACTGGGGCCAACGTCCTGACTTTC	CASTDRATGANVLTF
TRBV30	TRBJ2-1	TRBD2	.	TGTGCCTGGAGTGTACCTAGCGGGAGGGGAAATGAGCAGTTCTTC	CAWSVPSGRGNEQFF
TRBV11-2	TRBJ2-5	.	few	TGTGCCAGCAGCTTATCACCGTTCCAAGAGACCCAGTACTTC	CASSLSPFQETQYF
TRBV30	TRBJ1-5	TRBD1	.	TGTGCCTGGAGTTTAGGACCAGGGACAGGCCGCAATCAGCCCCAGCATTTT	CAWSLGPGTGRNQPQHF
TRBV7-9	TRBJ1-1	TRBD1	many	TGTGCCAGCAGCCAACAGGGGGCGCGGAGCACTGAAGCTTTCTTT	CASSQQGARSTEAFF
TRBV21-1	TRBJ2-3	.	.	TGTGCCAGCAGCAAAGTCGTGAACACAGATACGCAGTATTTT	CASSKVVNTDTQYF
TRBV10-3	TRBJ1-1	.	.	TGTGCCAGCAGTTACGGCAGGGAAAAAGAAGCTTTCTTT	CASSYGREKEAFF
TRBV6-1	TRBJ2-3	TRBD2	.	TGTGCCAGCGGACTAGCGGGCACAGATACGCAGTATTTT	CASGLAGTDTQYF
TRBV4-3	TRBJ1-1	.	.	TGCGCCAGCAGCCAAAAGTGGGGGGGGATGAACACTGAAGCTTTCTTT	CASSQKWGGMNTEAFF
TRBV20-1	TRBJ2-5	TRBD2	few	TGCAGTCCCCCCGGGGGGGAGACCCAGTACTTC	CSPPGGETQYF
TRBV5-1	TRBJ1-4	.	few	TGCGCCAGCGGACAAGAGACAACTAATGAAAAACTGTTTTTT	CASGQETTNEKLFF
TRBV4-1	TRBJ1-1	.	many	TGCGCCAGCAGCCAACCCGCTTTGACTGAAGCTTTCTTT	CASSQPALTEAFF
TRBV7-3	TRBJ2-7	.	few	TGTGCCAGCAGCCCGGGATCCGGTTCCTACGAGCAGTACTTC	CASSPGSGSYEQYF
TRBV5-1	TRBJ2-7	TRBD2	few	TGCGCCAGCAGCTTGGAGGGCGGAGGACTAGCGTCTATCTCCTACGAGCAGTACTTC	CASSLEGGGLASISYEQYF
TRBV5-1	TRBJ2-7	TRBD1	few	TGCGCCAGCAGCCCACAAAGGGGGCGAGAGCAGTACTTC	CASSPQRGREQYF
TRBV11-2	TRBJ2-5	TRBD1	.	TGTGCCAGCAGCTTTTCCCCCGGGACAGGGTTAGAGACCCAGTACTTC	CASSFSPGTGLETQYF
TRBV6-1	TRBJ2-6	.	.	TGTGCCATCAGTGAGAGCTCTGGGGCCAACGTCCTGACTTTC	CAISESSGANVLTF
TRBV6-5	TRBJ2-7	.	few	TGTGCCAGCAGTTTAACTGTAGTAGGGAACTACGAGCAGTACTTC	CASSLTVVGNYEQYF